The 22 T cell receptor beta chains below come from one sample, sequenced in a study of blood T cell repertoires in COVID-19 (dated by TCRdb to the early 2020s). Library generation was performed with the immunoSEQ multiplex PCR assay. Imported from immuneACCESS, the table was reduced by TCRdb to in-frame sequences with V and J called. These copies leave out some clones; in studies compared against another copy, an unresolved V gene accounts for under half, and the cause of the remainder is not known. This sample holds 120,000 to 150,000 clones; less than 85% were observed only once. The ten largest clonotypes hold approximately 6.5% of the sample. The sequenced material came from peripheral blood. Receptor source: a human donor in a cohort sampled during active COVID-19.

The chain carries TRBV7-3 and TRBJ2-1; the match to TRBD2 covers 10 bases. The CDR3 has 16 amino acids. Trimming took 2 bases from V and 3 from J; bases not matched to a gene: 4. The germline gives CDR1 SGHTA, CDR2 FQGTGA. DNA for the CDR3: TGTGCCAGCAGCTTAGAAGGGACTAGCGTCTACAATGAGCAGTTCTTC. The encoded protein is CASSLEGTSVYNEQFF.

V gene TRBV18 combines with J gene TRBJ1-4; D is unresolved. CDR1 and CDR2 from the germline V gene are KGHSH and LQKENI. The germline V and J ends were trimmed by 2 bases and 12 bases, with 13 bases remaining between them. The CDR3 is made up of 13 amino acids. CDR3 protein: CASSPGSKGELFF. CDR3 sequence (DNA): TGTGCCAGCTCACCAGGGAGTAAGGGTGAACTGTTTTTT.

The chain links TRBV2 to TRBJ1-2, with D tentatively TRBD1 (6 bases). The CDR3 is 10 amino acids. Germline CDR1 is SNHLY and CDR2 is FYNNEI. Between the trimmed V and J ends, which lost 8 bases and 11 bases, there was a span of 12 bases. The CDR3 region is CASDRGWYTF. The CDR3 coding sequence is TGTGCCAGCGATAGGGGGTGGTACACCTTC.

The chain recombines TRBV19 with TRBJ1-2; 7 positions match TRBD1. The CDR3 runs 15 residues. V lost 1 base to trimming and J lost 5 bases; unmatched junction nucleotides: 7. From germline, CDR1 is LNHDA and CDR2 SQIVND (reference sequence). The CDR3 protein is CASSIAQGWGYGYTF. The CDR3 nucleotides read TGTGCCAGTAGTATAGCACAGGGGTGGGGGTATGGCTACACCTTC. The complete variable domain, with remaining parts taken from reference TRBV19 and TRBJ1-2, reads DGGITQSPKYLFRKEGQNVTLSCEQNLNHDAMYWYRQDPGQGLRLIYYSQIVNDFQKGDIAEGYSVSREKKESFPLTVTSAQKNPTAFYLCASSIAQGWGYGYTFGSGTRLTVV.

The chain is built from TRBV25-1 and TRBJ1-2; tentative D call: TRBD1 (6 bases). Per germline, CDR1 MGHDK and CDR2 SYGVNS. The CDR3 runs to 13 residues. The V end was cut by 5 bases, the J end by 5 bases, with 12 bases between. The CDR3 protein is CASSLQGAYGYTF. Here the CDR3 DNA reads TGTGCCAGCAGTCTACAGGGCGCGTATGGCTACACCTTC.

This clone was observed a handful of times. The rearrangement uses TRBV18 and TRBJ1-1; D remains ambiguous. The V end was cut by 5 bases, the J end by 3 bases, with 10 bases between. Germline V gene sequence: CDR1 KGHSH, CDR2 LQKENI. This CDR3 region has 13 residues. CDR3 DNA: TGTGCCAGCTCAGGTCGGGAGGACACTGAAGCTTTCTTT. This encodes CASSGREDTEAFF.

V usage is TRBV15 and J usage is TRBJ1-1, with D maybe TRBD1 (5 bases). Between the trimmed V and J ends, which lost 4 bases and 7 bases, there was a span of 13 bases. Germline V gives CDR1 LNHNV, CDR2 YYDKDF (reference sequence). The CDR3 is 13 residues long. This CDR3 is CATSTGGRLEAFF. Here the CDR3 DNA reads TGTGCCACCAGCACCGGGGGGAGACTTGAAGCTTTCTTT. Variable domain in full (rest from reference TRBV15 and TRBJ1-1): DAMVIQNPRYQVTQFGKPVTLSCSQTLNHNVMYWYQQKSSQAPKLLFHYYDKDFNNEADTPDNFQSRRPNTSFCFLDIRSPGLGDTAMYLCATSTGGRLEAFFGQGTRLTVV.

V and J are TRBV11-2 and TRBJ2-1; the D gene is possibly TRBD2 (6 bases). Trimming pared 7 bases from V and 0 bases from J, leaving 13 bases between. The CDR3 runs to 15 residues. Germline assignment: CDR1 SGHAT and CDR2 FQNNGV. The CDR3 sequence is CASKNVGGSYNEQFF. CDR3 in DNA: TGTGCCAGCAAGAACGTCGGGGGCTCCTACAATGAGCAGTTCTTC.

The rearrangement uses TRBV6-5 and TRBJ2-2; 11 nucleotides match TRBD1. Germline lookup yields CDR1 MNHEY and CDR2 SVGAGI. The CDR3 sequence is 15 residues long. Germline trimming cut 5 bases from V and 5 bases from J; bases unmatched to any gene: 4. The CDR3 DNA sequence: TGTGCCAGCAGTAAGGACAGGGGGCTTACCGGGGAGCTGTTTTTT. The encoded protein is CASSKDRGLTGELFF.

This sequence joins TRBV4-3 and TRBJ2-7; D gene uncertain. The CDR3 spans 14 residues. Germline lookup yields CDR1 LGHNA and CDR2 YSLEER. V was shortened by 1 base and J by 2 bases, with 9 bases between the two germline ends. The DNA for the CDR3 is TGCGCCAGCAGCCAAGGCCTCTACGCCTACGAGCAGTACTTC. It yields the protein CASSQGLYAYEQYF.

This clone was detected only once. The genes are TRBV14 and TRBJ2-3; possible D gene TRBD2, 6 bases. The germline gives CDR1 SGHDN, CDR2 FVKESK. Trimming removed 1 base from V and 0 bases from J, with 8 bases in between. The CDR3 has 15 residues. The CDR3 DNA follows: TGTGCCAGCAGCCAAGTAGGGACTAGCACAGATACGCAGTATTTT. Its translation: CASSQVGTSTDTQYF.

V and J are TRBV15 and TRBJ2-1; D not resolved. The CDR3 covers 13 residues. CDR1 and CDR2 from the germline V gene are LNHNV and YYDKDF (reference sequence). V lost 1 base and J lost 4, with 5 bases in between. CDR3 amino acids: CATSRGLYNEQFF. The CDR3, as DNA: TGTGCCACCAGCAGAGGACTTTACAATGAGCAGTTCTTC.

The CDR3 sequence: CASSIAQNTGELFF. The CDR3 bases are TGTGCCAGTAGTATCGCACAGAACACCGGGGAGCTGTTTTTT. The chain links TRBV19 to TRBJ2-2, with D hard to call. Trimming pared 3 bases from V and 1 base from J, leaving 6 bases between. The CDR3 has 14 residues. CDR1 LNHDA and CDR2 SQIVND come from the germline V gene (reference sequence).

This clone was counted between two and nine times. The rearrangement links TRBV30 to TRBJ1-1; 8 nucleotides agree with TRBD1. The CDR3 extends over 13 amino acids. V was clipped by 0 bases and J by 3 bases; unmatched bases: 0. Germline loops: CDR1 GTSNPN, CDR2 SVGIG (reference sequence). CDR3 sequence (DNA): TGTGCCTGGAGTGTACAGGGGGACACTGAAGCTTTCTTT. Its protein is CAWSVQGDTEAFF.

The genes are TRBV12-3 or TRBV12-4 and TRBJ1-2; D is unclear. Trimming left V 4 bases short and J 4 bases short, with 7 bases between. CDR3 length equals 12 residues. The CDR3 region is CASSSQAYGYTF. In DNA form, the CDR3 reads TGTGCCAGCAGTTCCCAGGCCTATGGCTACACCTTC.

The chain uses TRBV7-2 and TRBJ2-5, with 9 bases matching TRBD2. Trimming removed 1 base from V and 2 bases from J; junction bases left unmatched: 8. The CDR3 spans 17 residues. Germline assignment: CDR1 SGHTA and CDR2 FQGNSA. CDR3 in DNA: TGTGCCAGCAGCTTAGGGCCCCCAAGCGGGGGGCAAGAGACCCAGTACTTC. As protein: CASSLGPPSGGQETQYF.

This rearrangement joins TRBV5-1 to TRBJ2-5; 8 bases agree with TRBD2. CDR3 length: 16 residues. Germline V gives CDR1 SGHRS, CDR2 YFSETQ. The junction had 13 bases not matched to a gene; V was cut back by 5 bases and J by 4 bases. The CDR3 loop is CASRLPIAGRGETQYF. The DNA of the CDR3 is TGCGCCAGCAGGCTCCCAATAGCGGGGCGAGGAGAGACCCAGTACTTC.

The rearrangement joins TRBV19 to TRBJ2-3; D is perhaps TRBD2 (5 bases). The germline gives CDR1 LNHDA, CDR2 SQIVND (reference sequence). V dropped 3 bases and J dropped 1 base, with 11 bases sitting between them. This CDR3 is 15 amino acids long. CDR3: CASSIFLAGTDTQYF. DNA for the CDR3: TGTGCCAGTAGTATTTTCCTAGCAGGCACAGATACGCAGTATTTT.

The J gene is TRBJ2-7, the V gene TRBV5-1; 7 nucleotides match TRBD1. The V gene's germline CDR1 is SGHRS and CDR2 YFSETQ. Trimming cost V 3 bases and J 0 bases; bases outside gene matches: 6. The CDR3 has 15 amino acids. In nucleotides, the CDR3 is TGCGCCAGCAGCTCCGGGACAGTTTTCTCCTACGAGCAGTACTTC. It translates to CASSSGTVFSYEQYF.

Here the CDR3 DNA reads TGTGCCAGCAGCGCGACAGGGGGCCTCACCGGGGAGCTGTTTTTT. The encoded protein is CASSATGGLTGELFF. The chain is built from TRBV9 and TRBJ2-2, with TRBD1 matching over 10 bases. Germline V gene lookup returns CDR1 SGDLS and CDR2 YYNGEE. The CDR3 spans 15 residues. V trimming: 3 bases; J trimming: 4 bases; junction bases outside the gene matches: 3. Variable domain in full (rest from reference TRBV9 and TRBJ2-2): DSGVTQTPKHLITATGQRVTLRCSPRSGDLSVYWYQQSLDQGLQFLIQYYNGEERAKGNILERFSAQQFPDLHSELNLSSLELGDSALYFCASSATGGLTGELFFGEGSRLTVL.

The DNA of the CDR3 is TGTGCCAGCAGTTTAAACCCAGACTCGGCCAAAAACATTCAGTACTTC. Its protein is CASSLNPDSAKNIQYF. The chain has TRBV28 and TRBJ2-4; D unresolved. The V gene's germline CDR1 is MDHEN and CDR2 SYDVKM. The CDR3 sequence is 16 residues long. V gave up 2 bases and J gave up 1 base, with 12 bases separating them.

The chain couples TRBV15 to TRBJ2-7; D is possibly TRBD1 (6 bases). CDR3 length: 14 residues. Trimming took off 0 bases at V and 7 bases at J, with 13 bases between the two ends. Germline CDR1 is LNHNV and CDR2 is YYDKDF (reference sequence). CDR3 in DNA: TGTGCCACCAGCAGAGATTTTGGACAGAGTGAGCAGTACTTC. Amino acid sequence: CATSRDFGQSEQYF. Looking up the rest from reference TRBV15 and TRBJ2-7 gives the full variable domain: DAMVIQNPRYQVTQFGKPVTLSCSQTLNHNVMYWYQQKSSQAPKLLFHYYDKDFNNEADTPDNFQSRRPNTSFCFLDIRSPGLGDTAMYLCATSRDFGQSEQYFGPGTRLTVT.